The clone carrying this T cell receptor beta chain was seen at least ten times. The antigen is unknown. Losses at the gene ends were 6 bases for V and 2 bases for J; bases not matched to a gene: 4. CDR3 length equals 15 residues. Using its own MiXCR run on the 5' RACE reads, TCRdb lists one record per CDR3 protein. The sample consists of 120,000 to 150,000 distinct CDR3 sequences, about 5.7% of them appearing once. This specimen comes from a study of T-cell memory formation after mild COVID-19. Study findings and constraints: CD4+ contracting clones were found mainly in CM and EM, and CD8+ ones in EMRA.

Sequencing was performed on PBMCs or a T cell subset sorted from them (not recorded which). This chain connects TRBV12-3 or TRBV12-4 to TRBJ2-7, with 13 bases fitting TRBD2. This receptor was identified in an adult woman who had mild COVID-19 (a few samples of this study predate the infection). Cell type and time point are not known. The CDR3: CASSLLAGGAYEQYF. DNA for the CDR3: TGTGCCAGCAGCCTACTAGCGGGGGGGGCCTACGAGCAGTACTTC.